This T cell receptor (beta chain) was profiled in a study of post-analysis software for immune sequencing data. Whole-study context: Recorded disease courses covered relapsing-remitting, secondary progressive and progressive-relapsing multiple sclerosis. Some patients had no subtype annotation. The study, taken as a whole, reports: By F measure, strong co-clustering occurred among samples prepared in the same batch. Compared with controls, patients had more of about five TRBV segments, including TRBV5-6, TRBV5-1 and TRBV20-1. Significantly lower normalized Chao1 diversity was seen in multiple sclerosis patients than in controls.

In regard to this clonotype: Its antigen is undetermined.

Germline CDR1 is SQVTM and CDR2 is ANQGSEA. Trimming took 3 bases from V and 6 from J, leaving 12 bases between them. The CDR3 length is 13 residues. TCR beta cDNA libraries had unique molecular identifiers. A population of 1 to 10 million T cells gave rise to 400,000 to 550,000 cDNA molecules. One entry per CDR3 protein results from TCRdb running MiXCR on the PCR reads. This sample yields approximately 730,000 distinct CDR3 sequences, of which 40% to 55% are seen a single time; 4.9% belongs to the top ten. The chain uses TRBV29-1 and TRBJ2-1; tentative D call: TRBD2 (5 bases). The receptor was derived from a girl aged 10 to 17 with multiple sclerosis. The sample consisted of blood. This chain's CDR3 is CSVELTNFNEQFF. The DNA of the CDR3 is TGCAGCGTTGAGTTGACTAATTTCAATGAGCAGTTCTTC.